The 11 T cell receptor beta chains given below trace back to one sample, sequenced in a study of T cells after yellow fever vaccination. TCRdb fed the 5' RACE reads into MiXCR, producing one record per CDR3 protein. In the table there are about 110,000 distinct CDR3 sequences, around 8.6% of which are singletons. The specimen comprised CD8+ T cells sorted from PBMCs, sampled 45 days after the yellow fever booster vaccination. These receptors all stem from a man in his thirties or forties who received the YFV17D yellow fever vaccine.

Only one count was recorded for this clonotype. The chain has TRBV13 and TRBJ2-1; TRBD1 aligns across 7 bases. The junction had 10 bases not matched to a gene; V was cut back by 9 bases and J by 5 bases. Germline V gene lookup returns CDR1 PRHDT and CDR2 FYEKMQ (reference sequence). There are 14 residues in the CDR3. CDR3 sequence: CASKGAPRDNEQFF. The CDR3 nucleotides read TGTGCCAGTAAGGGGGCACCTCGCGACAATGAGCAGTTCTTC.

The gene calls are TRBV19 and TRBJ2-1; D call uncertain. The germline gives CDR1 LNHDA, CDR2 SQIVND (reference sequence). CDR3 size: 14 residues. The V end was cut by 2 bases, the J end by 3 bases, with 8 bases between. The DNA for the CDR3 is TGTGCCAGTAGTATAAGACCGTACTACAATGAGCAGTTCTTC. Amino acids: CASSIRPYYNEQFF. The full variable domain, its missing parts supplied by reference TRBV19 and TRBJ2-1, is DGGITQSPKYLFRKEGQNVTLSCEQNLNHDAMYWYRQDPGQGLRLIYYSQIVNDFQKGDIAEGYSVSREKKESFPLTVTSAQKNPTAFYLCASSIRPYYNEQFFGPGTRLTVL.

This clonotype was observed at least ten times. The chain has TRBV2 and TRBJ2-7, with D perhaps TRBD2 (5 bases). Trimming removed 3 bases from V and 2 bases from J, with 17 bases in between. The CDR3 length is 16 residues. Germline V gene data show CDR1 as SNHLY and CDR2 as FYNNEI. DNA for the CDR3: TGTGCCAGCAGTGACAACCCGCGGGCGGCTGCCTACGAGCAGTACTTC. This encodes CASSDNPRAAAYEQYF.

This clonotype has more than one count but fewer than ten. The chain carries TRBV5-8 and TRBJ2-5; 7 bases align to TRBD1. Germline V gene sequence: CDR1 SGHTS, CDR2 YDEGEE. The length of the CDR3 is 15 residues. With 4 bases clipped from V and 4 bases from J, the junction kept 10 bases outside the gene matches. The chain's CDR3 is CASSRDRAYVETQYF. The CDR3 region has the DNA TGTGCCAGCAGCCGCGACAGGGCGTATGTAGAGACCCAGTACTTC.

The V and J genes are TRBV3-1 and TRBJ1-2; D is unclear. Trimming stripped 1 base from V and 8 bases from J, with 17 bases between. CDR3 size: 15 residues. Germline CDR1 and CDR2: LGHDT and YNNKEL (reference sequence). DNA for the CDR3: TGTGCCAGCAGCCAAGCTCGGCCAGCCCGTTCGGGCTACACCTTC. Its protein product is CASSQARPARSGYTF.

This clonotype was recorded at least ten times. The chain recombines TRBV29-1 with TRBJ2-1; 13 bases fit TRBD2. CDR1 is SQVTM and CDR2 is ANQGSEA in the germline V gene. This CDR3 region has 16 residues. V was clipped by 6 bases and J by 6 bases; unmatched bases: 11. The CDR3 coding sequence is TGCAGCGTCAAAGGACTAGCGGGAGTACTGTTCAATGAGCAGTTCTTC. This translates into CSVKGLAGVLFNEQFF.

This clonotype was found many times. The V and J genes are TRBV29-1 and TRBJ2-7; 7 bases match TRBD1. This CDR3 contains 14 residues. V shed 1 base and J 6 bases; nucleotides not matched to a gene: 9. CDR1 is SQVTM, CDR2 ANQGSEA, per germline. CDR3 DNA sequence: TGCAGCGTTGAAGGGGGACAGATCTTCGGCGAGCAGTACTTC. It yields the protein CSVEGGQIFGEQYF.

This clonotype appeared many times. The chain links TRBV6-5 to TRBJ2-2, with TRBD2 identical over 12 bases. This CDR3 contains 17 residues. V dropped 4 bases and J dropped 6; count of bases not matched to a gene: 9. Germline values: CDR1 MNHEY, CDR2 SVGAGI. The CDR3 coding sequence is TGTGCCAGCAGTTTAGCTAGCGGGAGGGCCTGGGCCGGGGAGCTGTTTTTT. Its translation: CASSLASGRAWAGELFF.

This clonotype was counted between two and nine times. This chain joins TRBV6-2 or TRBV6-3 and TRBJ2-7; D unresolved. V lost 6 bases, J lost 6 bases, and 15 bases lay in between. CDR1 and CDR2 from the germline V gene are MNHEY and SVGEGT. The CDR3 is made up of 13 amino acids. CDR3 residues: CASRAVTAIEQYF. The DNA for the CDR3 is TGTGCCAGCAGGGCTGTAACTGCCATCGAGCAGTACTTC.

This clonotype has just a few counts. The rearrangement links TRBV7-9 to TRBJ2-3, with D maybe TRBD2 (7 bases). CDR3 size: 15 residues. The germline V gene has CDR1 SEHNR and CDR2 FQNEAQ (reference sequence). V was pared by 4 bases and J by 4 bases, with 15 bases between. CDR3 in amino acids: CASSYRLGGPDTQYF. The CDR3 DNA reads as TGTGCCAGCAGCTACCGGCTCGGGGGGCCAGATACGCAGTATTTT.

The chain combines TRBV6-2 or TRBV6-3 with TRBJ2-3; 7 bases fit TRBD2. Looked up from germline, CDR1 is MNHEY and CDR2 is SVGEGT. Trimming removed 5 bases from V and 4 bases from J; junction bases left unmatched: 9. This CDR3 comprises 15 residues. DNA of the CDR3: TGTGCCAGCAGTCCTCCCCCCGGGAGGCCAGATACGCAGTATTTT. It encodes CASSPPPGRPDTQYF.